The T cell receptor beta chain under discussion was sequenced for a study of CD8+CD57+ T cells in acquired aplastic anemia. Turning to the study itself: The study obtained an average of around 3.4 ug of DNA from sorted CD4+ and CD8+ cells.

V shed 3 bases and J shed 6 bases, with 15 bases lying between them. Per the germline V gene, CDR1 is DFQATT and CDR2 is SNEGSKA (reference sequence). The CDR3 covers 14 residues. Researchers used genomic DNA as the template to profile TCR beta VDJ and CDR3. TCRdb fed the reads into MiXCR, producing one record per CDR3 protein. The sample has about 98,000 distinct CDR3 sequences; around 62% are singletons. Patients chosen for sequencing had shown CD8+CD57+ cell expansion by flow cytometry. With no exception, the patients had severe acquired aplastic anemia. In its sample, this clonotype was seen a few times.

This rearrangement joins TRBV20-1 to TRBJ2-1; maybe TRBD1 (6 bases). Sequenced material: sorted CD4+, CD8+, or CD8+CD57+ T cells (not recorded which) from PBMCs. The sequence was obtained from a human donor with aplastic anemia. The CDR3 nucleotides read TGCAGTGCTAGGCCGGGACACGCCCTCAATGAGCAGTTCTTC. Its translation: CSARPGHALNEQFF.